This T cell receptor beta chain was retrieved from a study of blood T cell repertoires in COVID-19. Some clones are missing from TCRdb's copy, which holds only in-frame ones; the method was immunoSEQ multiplex PCR. This sample has 300,000 or so clones, with roughly 89% found just once. Germline lookup yields CDR1 LNHDA and CDR2 SQIVND (reference sequence). The ends lost 0 bases at V and 4 bases at J; junction bases unmatched: 4. The CDR3 is 15 amino acids. This chain links TRBV19 with TRBJ2-7; 9 positions agree with TRBD1. This clonotype originated in a woman in her forties or fifties who had been exposed to COVID-19. The specimen sequenced was PBMCs or T cells enriched from blood (not recorded which). The CDR3 nucleotides are TGTGCCAGTAGTATAGAAGGGACAGGGTTATACGAGCAGTACTTC. This encodes CASSIEGTGLYEQYF.